This TCR beta chain was sequenced in a study of blood T cell repertoires in COVID-19 (dated by TCRdb to the early 2020s). As for the study more broadly: Collaborator samples came from the United States, Italy and Spain and covered acute and convalescent phases of COVID-19. The prospective study material was composed of cDNA or gDNA derived from T cells, B-cell-depleted T cells, or PBMCs. Deeply sampled blood TCRbeta repertoires from subjects exposed to, actively infected with, or recovered from COVID-19 were included in the dataset. The repertoires were released in a freely available public database meant as a resource for research on the immune response to SARS-CoV-2. Samples were obtained from the ongoing ImmuneRACE study (first 160 participants) and from 1,254 subjects provided by 6 global collaborators. A de-identified subject ID, COVID-19 status, age in years and sex were almost always included in the sample metadata. HLA class I and class II types, where available, came from metadata supplied by the sample provider rather than from assay-based typing. The paper as a whole reports these results and caveats: The amount of clinical and demographic metadata varied by source and participant and was provided uncurated.

The collaborating institutions used their own protocols to collect whole blood in K2EDTA tubes. For TCRbeta analysis, collaborators shipped samples as frozen whole blood, isolated PBMCs, or DNA extracted from either of those sample types. Remarks on this clone: No antigen is known for it. Base qualities were left out, and no much larger clone turns up one base away.

The immunoSEQ Assay, a bias-controlled multiplex PCR, was used to amplify TCRbeta CDR3 regions from genomic DNA. Processing in the source paper ran as follows. Within the assay, amplification of reference gene primers was used to estimate how many nucleated cells each sample contained. To quantify the absolute abundance of each unique TCRbeta CDR3 rearrangement, sequence reads were collapsed and filtered. For each sample, productive Simpson clonality was calculated as the square root of Simpson's diversity index over productive rearrangements. What TCRdb holds here is the immuneACCESS table cut down to in-frame rearrangements. Part of the clones is not present; checked against another copy, under half of the missing clones reflect an unresolved V gene, and the others are unexplained. That table furnishes V, J and clone size, whereas the DNA furnished D and trimming. Recorded for this sample are a few hundred thousand clones; more than 70% of them occurred a single time. The ten largest account for under 3.5% of the sample.

The CDR3 covers 14 residues, taking in both the cysteine and the phenylalanine. Only CDR3 DNA remains: 42 bases, in frame from the first base. In the germline V gene, CDR1 corresponds to MNHEY and CDR2 to SVGEGT. The junction carries 9 bases between V and J, which are trimmed by 2 bases and 1 base respectively. The source of this sequence is a woman between 18 and 29 years old with acute or convalescent COVID-19. The V and J segments used are TRBV6-2 or TRBV6-3 and TRBJ2-7, with TRBD1 as a weak D call on 5 bases. The sample was peripheral blood. The CDR3 in this case is CASSYGARSYEQYF. The base sequence is TGTGCCAGCAGTTACGGGGCTAGATCCTACGAGCAGTACTTC.